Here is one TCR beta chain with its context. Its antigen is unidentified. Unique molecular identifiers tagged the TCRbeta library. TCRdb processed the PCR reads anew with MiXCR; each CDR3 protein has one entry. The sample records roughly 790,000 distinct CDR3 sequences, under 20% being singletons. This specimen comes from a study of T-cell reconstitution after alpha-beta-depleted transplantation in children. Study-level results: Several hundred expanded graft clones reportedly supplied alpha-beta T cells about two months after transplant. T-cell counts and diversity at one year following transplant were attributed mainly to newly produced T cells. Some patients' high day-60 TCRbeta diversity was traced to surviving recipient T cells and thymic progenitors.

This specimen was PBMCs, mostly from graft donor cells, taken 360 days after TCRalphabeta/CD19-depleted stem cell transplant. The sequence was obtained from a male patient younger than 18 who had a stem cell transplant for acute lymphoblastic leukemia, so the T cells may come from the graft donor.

DNA for the CDR3: TGCGCCAGCAGCTTGGACAGGGGGCAAGCTTTCTTT. Protein product: CASSLDRGQAFF. J is TRBJ1-1 and V is TRBV5-1, with TRBD1 matching 9 bases. Unmatched junction bases numbered 0, after V lost 0 bases and J lost 9 bases. Germline V gene sequence: CDR1 SGHRS, CDR2 YFSETQ. CDR3 length equals 12 residues. The whole variable domain, remainder taken from reference TRBV5-1 and TRBJ1-1, is KAGVTQTPRYLIKTRGQQVTLSCSPISGHRSVSWYQQTPGQGLQFLFEYFSETQRNKGNFPGRFSGRQFSNSRSEMNVSTLELGDSALYLCASSLDRGQAFFGQGTRLTVV.